These 15 T cell receptor beta chains were all obtained from the same sample, sequenced in a study of T cells in Graves' hyperthyroidism and ophthalmopathy. Using RNA transcripts as the source, TCR beta CDR3 regions were amplified. First-round RT-PCR of the TCR CDR3 relied on the HTBI primer set. TCRdb reprocessed the multiplex PCR reads via MiXCR and lists one record per CDR3 protein. The sample carries some 550,000 distinct CDR3 sequences, around 16% recorded once. Specimen: blood. The source is a woman between 40 and 50 years old with Graves' ophthalmopathy.

This clonotype has a count of ten or more. The chain combines TRBV28 with TRBJ1-1; 8 bases are shared with TRBD1. The CDR3 is 16 residues long. J gave up 0 bases and V 6 bases, and 9 bases lay outside the gene matches. Germline CDR1 is MDHEN and CDR2 is SYDVKM. The CDR3 loop is CASSQMTGDLNTEAFF. The CDR3, as DNA: TGTGCCAGCAGCCAGATGACAGGGGACCTGAACACTGAAGCTTTCTTT.

In this sample, this clonotype turned up a few times. This sequence joins TRBV7-9 and TRBJ1-4, with D uncertain. Trimming removed 3 bases at V and 7 bases at J, with 15 bases between. The CDR3 runs to 15 residues. Germline lookup yields CDR1 SEHNR and CDR2 FQNEAQ (reference sequence). DNA for the CDR3: TGTGCCAGCAGCTTGGTGACTGGCCCTAGTGAAAAACTGTTTTTT. Amino acids: CASSLVTGPSEKLFF.

This clonotype was picked up many times. The chain links TRBV28 to TRBJ1-4; TRBD1 might be the D (5 bases). This CDR3 contains 17 residues. Trimming removed 4 bases at V and 4 bases at J, with 19 bases between. The V gene's germline CDR1 is MDHEN and CDR2 SYDVKM. The CDR3 sequence: CASSSGSGTWGNEKLFF. CDR3 sequence (DNA): TGTGCCAGCAGTTCAGGTTCAGGGACTTGGGGTAATGAAAAACTGTTTTTT. Based on the CDR3 plus reference TRBV28 and TRBJ1-4, the full variable domain is DVKVTQSSRYLVKRTGEKVFLECVQDMDHENMFWYRQDPGLGLRLIYFSYDVKMKEKGDIPEGYSVSREKKERFSLILESASTNQTSMYLCASSSGSGTWGNEKLFFGSGTQLSVL.

This clonotype showed up many times. V and J are TRBV27 and TRBJ2-2; TRBD2 agrees at 14 bases. Germline V gene lookup returns CDR1 MNHEY and CDR2 SMNVEV (reference sequence). Trimming removed 4 bases from V and 1 base from J; junction bases left unmatched: 8. The CDR3 is 19 amino acids. The CDR3 nucleotides are TGTGCCAGCAGTTCCCTCTTGACTAGCGGGAGGGGGAACACCGGGGAGCTGTTTTTT. Protein product: CASSSLLTSGRGNTGELFF.

The chain uses TRBV12-3 or TRBV12-4 and TRBJ2-1; D might be TRBD2 (5 bases). The V end was cut by 5 bases, the J end by 4 bases, with 15 bases between. The CDR3 contains 15 residues. CDR3: CASSITLGLYNEQFF. For the CDR3, the DNA is TGTGCCAGCAGTATAACCCTTGGACTGTACAATGAGCAGTTCTTC.

This clonotype was picked up a small number of times. The chain carries TRBV7-8 and TRBJ1-2; D is unclear. Trimming removed 8 bases at V and 6 bases at J, with 19 bases between. Germline CDR1 reads SGHVS; CDR2 reads FQNEAQ. The CDR3 runs to 14 residues. CDR3: CASGRHGQLHGYTF. DNA of the CDR3: TGTGCCAGCGGACGTCACGGCCAGCTCCATGGCTACACCTTC. The variable domain in full, completed from reference TRBV7-8 and TRBJ1-2, reads GAGVSQSPRYKVAKRGQDVALRCDPISGHVSLFWYQQALGQGPEFLTYFQNEAQLDKSGLPSDRFFAERPEGSVSTLKIQRTQQEDSAVYLCASGRHGQLHGYTFGSGTRLTVV.

The chain joins TRBV19 to TRBJ2-1; maybe TRBD2 (6 bases). Germline loops: CDR1 LNHDA, CDR2 SQIVND (reference sequence). CDR3 size: 13 residues. V was clipped by 5 bases and J by 8 bases, with 13 bases between them. In DNA form, the CDR3 reads TGTGCCAGTAGTGCGACTAGAAAGGATGAGCAGTTCTTC. It specifies CASSATRKDEQFF. Based on the CDR3 plus reference TRBV19 and TRBJ2-1, the full variable domain is DGGITQSPKYLFRKEGQNVTLSCEQNLNHDAMYWYRQDPGQGLRLIYYSQIVNDFQKGDIAEGYSVSREKKESFPLTVTSAQKNPTAFYLCASSATRKDEQFFGPGTRLTVL.

This clonotype was seen a few times. This rearrangement joins TRBV9 to TRBJ2-1, with D hard to call. The V gene's germline CDR1 is SGDLS and CDR2 YYNGEE. Deletions cut 0 bases from V and 8 bases from J, with 6 bases between. This CDR3 is built from 12 residues. CDR3 amino acids: CASSVDRDEQFF. CDR3 sequence (DNA): TGTGCCAGCAGCGTAGATAGGGATGAGCAGTTCTTC.

This clonotype was picked up a small number of times. This chain uses TRBV3-1 with TRBJ1-5, with D hard to call. CDR3 length equals 14 residues. The germline V gene encodes CDR1 LGHDT and CDR2 YNNKEL (reference sequence). Trimming removed 2 bases from V and 4 bases from J, with 9 bases in between. The CDR3: CASSQSGRNQPQHF. The CDR3, as DNA: TGTGCCAGCAGCCAATCGGGTAGAAATCAGCCCCAGCATTTT.

The sample holds a few counts of this clonotype. The chain links TRBV5-1 to TRBJ1-5; TRBD1 might be the D (5 bases). CDR3 length equals 20 residues. V was pared by 0 bases and J by 0 bases, with 22 bases between. Germline V lookup: CDR1 SGHRS, CDR2 YFSETQ. The chain's CDR3 is CASSLVGRAAAGRSNQPQHF. DNA for the CDR3: TGCGCCAGCAGCTTGGTCGGTCGGGCGGCGGCAGGGCGTAGCAATCAGCCCCAGCATTTT.

This clonotype was detected only a few times. The V call is TRBV9, the J call TRBJ1-3; D not resolved. There are 16 residues in the CDR3. Germline CDR1 SGDLS, CDR2 YYNGEE. Trimming took 0 bases from V and 0 from J, leaving 10 bases between them. The CDR3 protein is CASSVDVETSGNTIYF. In DNA form, the CDR3 reads TGTGCCAGCAGCGTAGACGTGGAAACCTCTGGAAACACCATATATTTT. The full variable domain, in which reference TRBV9 and TRBJ1-3 provide the parts outside the CDR3, is DSGVTQTPKHLITATGQRVTLRCSPRSGDLSVYWYQQSLDQGLQFLIQYYNGEERAKGNILERFSAQQFPDLHSELNLSSLELGDSALYFCASSVDVETSGNTIYFGEGSWLTVV.

The chain is built from TRBV19 and TRBJ2-1; TRBD2 matches at 7 bases. The V and J ends lost 11 bases and 2 bases, in that order; junction bases with no gene match: 12. Germline V gene lookup returns CDR1 LNHDA and CDR2 SQIVND (reference sequence). This CDR3 is built from 15 residues. CDR3 residues: CASSMVRGAYNEQFF. The CDR3 DNA follows: TGTGCCTCCAGTATGGTCCGGGGGGCCTACAATGAGCAGTTCTTC.

This clonotype has just a few counts. The rearrangement links TRBV14 to TRBJ2-5; D gene uncertain. The length of the CDR3 is 16 residues. V was shortened by 0 bases and J by 4 bases, with 15 bases between the two germline ends. Germline V gene sequence: CDR1 SGHDN, CDR2 FVKESK. In DNA form, the CDR3 reads TGTGCCAGCAGCCAAGATGGACGCCTCATGGGAGAGACCCAGTACTTC. Amino acids: CASSQDGRLMGETQYF.

This clonotype occurred a few times. The genes are TRBV11-3 and TRBJ2-3, with TRBD2 matching over 12 bases. The V segment lost 5 bases and the J segment 3 bases; nucleotides outside the gene matches: 12. Germline CDR1 and CDR2: SGHNT and YENEEA. The CDR3 extends over 18 amino acids. In nucleotides, the CDR3 is TGTGCCAGCAGCCGGGGACTAGCGGGCCTCTTGGGGACAGATACGCAGTATTTT. Amino acid sequence: CASSRGLAGLLGTDTQYF.

The chain has TRBV25-1 and TRBJ2-5; a possible D gene is TRBD2 (7 bases). V lost 5 bases, J lost 5 bases, and 18 bases lay in between. The CDR3 is 15 residues long. Germline CDR1 and CDR2: MGHDK and SYGVNS. The CDR3 sequence is CASSTRGGGRETQYF. The CDR3 region has the DNA TGTGCCAGCAGTACCCGGGGCGGGGGCAGGGAGACCCAGTACTTC. Looking up the rest from reference TRBV25-1 and TRBJ2-5 gives the full variable domain: EADIYQTPRYLVIGTGKKITLECSQTMGHDKMYWYQQDPGMELHLIHYSYGVNSTEKGDLSSESTVSRIRTEHFPLTLESARPSHTSQYLCASSTRGGGRETQYFGPGTRLLVL.